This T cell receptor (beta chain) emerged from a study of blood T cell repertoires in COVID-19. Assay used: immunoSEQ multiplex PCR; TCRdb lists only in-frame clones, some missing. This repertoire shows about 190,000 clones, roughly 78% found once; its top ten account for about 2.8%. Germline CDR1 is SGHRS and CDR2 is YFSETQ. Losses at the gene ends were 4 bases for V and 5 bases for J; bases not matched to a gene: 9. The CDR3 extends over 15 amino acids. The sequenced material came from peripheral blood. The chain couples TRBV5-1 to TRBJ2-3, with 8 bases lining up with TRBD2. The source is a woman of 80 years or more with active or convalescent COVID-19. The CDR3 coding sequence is TGCGCCAGCAGCCCCCAGGGGAGCGGGGGAGATACGCAGTATTTT. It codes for CASSPQGSGGDTQYF. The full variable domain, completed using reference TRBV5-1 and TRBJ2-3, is KAGVTQTPRYLIKTRGQQVTLSCSPISGHRSVSWYQQTPGQGLQFLFEYFSETQRNKGNFPGRFSGRQFSNSRSEMNVSTLELGDSALYLCASSPQGSGGDTQYFGPGTRLTVL.